A single sample gave rise to the 8 T cell receptor beta chains below, sequenced in a study of control samples from healthy donors and cancer patients (dated by TCRdb to about 2020). Libraries were made using the immunoSEQ multiplex PCR assay. Held by TCRdb, this immuneACCESS table contains in-frame sequences only and omits some clones. Under half of the omission traces to an unresolved V gene where checked; the cause of the rest is unknown. The sample table records under 150,000 clones; 85% to 95% of these occur just once. Around 1.8% of the sample lies in the top ten. Sequencing used PBMCs. The receptors come from a man aged 45 to 65 with head and neck cancer.

This chain links TRBV7-3 with TRBJ2-1; TRBD2 agrees at 12 bases. The CDR3 length is 15 residues. Losses at the gene ends were 4 bases for V and 6 bases for J; bases not matched to a gene: 4. CDR1 and CDR2 from the germline V gene are SGHTA and FQGTGA. CDR3 DNA: TGTGCCAGCAGCTACACTAGCGGGGGGACCAATGAGCAGTTCTTC. It is translated as CASSYTSGGTNEQFF.

The V call is TRBV5-8, the J call TRBJ1-1; maybe TRBD1 (5 bases). V lost 5 bases and J lost 3, with 17 bases in between. The CDR3 runs 15 residues. Per germline, CDR1 SGHTS and CDR2 YDEGEE. CDR3 protein: CASRGVVFYDTEAFF. CDR3 in DNA: TGTGCCAGCAGAGGGGTTGTATTTTATGACACTGAAGCTTTCTTT.

As regards this clone: Different DNA sequences within this sample yield the same CDR3. This chain connects TRBV3-1 (or the pseudogene TRBV3-2) to TRBJ1-5; D gene ambiguous. V was cut by 1 base and J by 3 bases, with 4 bases left in between. Germline CDR1 and CDR2: LGHDT and YNNKEL (reference sequence). This CDR3 region has 13 residues. The CDR3 loop reads CASSQANNQPQHF. The CDR3 coding sequence is TGTGCCAGCAGCCAAGCTAACAATCAGCCCCAGCATTTT.

The chain joins TRBV9 to TRBJ1-6, with D possibly being TRBD1 (5 bases). The CDR3 has 14 amino acids. Germline V lookup: CDR1 SGDLS, CDR2 YYNGEE. V was clipped by 0 bases and J by 9 bases, with 10 bases between them. In DNA form, the CDR3 reads TGTGCCAGCAGCGTAGCTGGGCAGGGTTCACCCCTCCACTTT. It yields the protein CASSVAGQGSPLHF.

The chain recombines TRBV28 with TRBJ2-1, with D unresolved. V was cut by 3 bases and J by 4 bases, with 13 bases left in between. Germline V gene data show CDR1 as MDHEN and CDR2 as SYDVKM. The CDR3 length is 15 residues. CDR3 sequence reads: CASSFRPGRYNEQFF. The CDR3 bases are TGTGCCAGCAGTTTCAGGCCCGGACGTTACAATGAGCAGTTCTTC.

The CDR3, as DNA: TGTGCCAGTAGTATAGATCGTCTCATTAGGCAGGGGATCACAGATACGCAGTATTTT. This sequence encodes CASSIDRLIRQGITDTQYF. The chain uses TRBV19 and TRBJ2-3; D may be TRBD1 (6 bases). Germline V gene sequence: CDR1 LNHDA, CDR2 SQIVND (reference sequence). The CDR3 loop spans 19 amino acids. Trimming removed 0 bases at V and 2 bases at J, with 21 bases between. The variable domain in full, completed from reference TRBV19 and TRBJ2-3, reads DGGITQSPKYLFRKEGQNVTLSCEQNLNHDAMYWYRQDPGQGLRLIYYSQIVNDFQKGDIAEGYSVSREKKESFPLTVTSAQKNPTAFYLCASSIDRLIRQGITDTQYFGPGTRLTVL.

The rearrangement links TRBV7-2 to TRBJ1-2, with 8 bases identical to TRBD1. Trimming at V came to 5 bases and at J to 8 bases, leaving 7 bases not matched to a gene. CDR3 length: 13 amino acids. CDR1 is SGHTA, CDR2 FQGNSA, per germline. The CDR3 loop is CASSIQGAQGYTF. In nucleotides, the CDR3 is TGTGCCAGCAGCATTCAGGGGGCGCAAGGCTACACCTTC.

V and J are TRBV5-6 and TRBJ1-1; the D gene is possibly TRBD1 (5 bases). The V end was cut by 2 bases, the J end by 1 base, with 12 bases between. Germline values: CDR1 SGHDT, CDR2 YYEEEE. This CDR3 has 15 residues. In DNA form, the CDR3 reads TGTGCCAGCAGCTTTACTGACAGAAGGAACACTGAAGCTTTCTTT. Translation gives CASSFTDRRNTEAFF.